This T cell receptor (beta chain) is drawn from a study of T cell responses to AZD1222 COVID-19 vaccine. Study results and limitations: Spike was spanned by vaccine-associated CD4 TCRs, with dominance at 160-218 and 743-854. The sample set comprised mostly white British donors with more females, and clonal diversity was possibly underestimated. Repertoires were obtained only post-peak T cell response.

The CDR3 loop spans 15 amino acids. The germline V gene has CDR1 MNHEY and CDR2 SVGAGI. V was trimmed by 6 bases and J by 2 bases, leaving 14 bases between them. Remarks on this clone: Its specificity is unknown.

Using immunoSEQ multiplex PCR, the repertoire was profiled, and TCRdb retains in-frame clones only, with some absent. The table records 25,000 to 35,000 clones, approximately 88% of them present only once. The receptor comes from an adult in good health. This chain joins TRBV6-5 and TRBJ1-5; weak D call: TRBD1 (5 bases). This sample comprised peripheral blood, obtained on day 0 of AZD1222 vaccination. The CDR3 here is CASSPRGRGNQPQHF. In DNA, the CDR3 is TGTGCCAGCAGCCCGAGGGGCAGGGGCAATCAGCCCCAGCATTTT.